This note documents a single T cell receptor (beta chain) sequence. The entry originates in a study of T-cell reconstitution after alpha-beta-depleted transplantation in children. The V and J ends lost 4 bases and 4 bases respectively, with 13 bases between them. The CDR3 runs to 14 residues. Unique molecular identifiers tagged the TCRbeta library. MiXCR, run by TCRdb on the PCR reads, gives a single entry per CDR3 protein. The sample yields about 410,000 distinct CDR3 sequences, roughly 21% seen once. This chain joins TRBV12-3 or TRBV12-4 and TRBJ1-2; no reliable D call. This TCR was recovered from a human donor who donated a stem cell graft to a child with acute myeloid leukemia. Source: PBMCs from the stem cell graft donor, taken from the stem cell graft. CDR3 bases: TGTGCCAGCAGTTCGGGGATTTTTGGCTATGGCTACACCTTC. Translation gives CASSSGIFGYGYTF.